The sequence of this TCR beta chain was determined in a study of blood T cell repertoires in COVID-19. On the study more broadly: Italy, Spain and the United States were the sources of the convalescent and acute COVID-19 samples.

In the authors' methods: Estimation of nucleated cell counts was performed using reference gene primer amplification. The repertoire was sequenced with immunoSEQ multiplex PCR; TCRdb's copy has only in-frame clones and lacks some. D and trimming were read from the DNA, whereas the V and J calls and clone size are those reported in that table. The sample lists a few hundred thousand clones, around 80% occurring once. CDR1 is SEHNR, CDR2 FQNEAQ, per germline (reference sequence). This CDR3 comprises 15 residues. Trimming stripped 5 bases from V and 0 bases from J, with 13 bases between. This clone was observed once.

The source of this sequence is a human donor in a cohort sampled during active COVID-19. Specimen: peripheral blood. This chain uses TRBV7-9 with TRBJ1-2; D is unclear. Here the CDR3 reads CASSEDGTANYGYTF. For the CDR3, the DNA is TGTGCCAGCAGCGAAGACGGTACAGCTAACTATGGCTACACCTTC.